This T cell receptor beta chain was obtained from a study of beta chain features in type 1 diabetes. The V and J ends lost 6 bases and 4 bases respectively, with 23 bases between them. The CDR3 contains 16 residues. CDR1 is SGHDT and CDR2 is YYEEEE in the germline V gene. Findings of the study overall: Moderately but significantly shorter TCRB CDR3s were found in Type 1 diabetes patients in all four CD4+ subsets. The naive, central memory and Treg TCRB repertoires showed an apparent similarity that was greater among patients than among healthy donors.

The isolated RNA, all of it, was reverse transcribed, so expressed TCRB transcripts were what got sequenced. Generated by immunoSEQ multiplex PCR, the TCRdb table keeps only in-frame clones and is missing some. Among 600,000 or so clones listed, roughly 12% were seen once. This clone was found a few times. What it binds is not known. The chain employs TRBV5-6 and TRBJ2-7; tentative D call: TRBD2 (5 bases). The source is a man younger than 45 with type 1 diabetes. The material sequenced was naive CD4+ T cells from blood. The CDR3 coding sequence is TGTGCCAGCACCGCCTTAAGAGGGCTTGGTTTGTACGAGCAGTACTTC. It encodes CASTALRGLGLYEQYF.